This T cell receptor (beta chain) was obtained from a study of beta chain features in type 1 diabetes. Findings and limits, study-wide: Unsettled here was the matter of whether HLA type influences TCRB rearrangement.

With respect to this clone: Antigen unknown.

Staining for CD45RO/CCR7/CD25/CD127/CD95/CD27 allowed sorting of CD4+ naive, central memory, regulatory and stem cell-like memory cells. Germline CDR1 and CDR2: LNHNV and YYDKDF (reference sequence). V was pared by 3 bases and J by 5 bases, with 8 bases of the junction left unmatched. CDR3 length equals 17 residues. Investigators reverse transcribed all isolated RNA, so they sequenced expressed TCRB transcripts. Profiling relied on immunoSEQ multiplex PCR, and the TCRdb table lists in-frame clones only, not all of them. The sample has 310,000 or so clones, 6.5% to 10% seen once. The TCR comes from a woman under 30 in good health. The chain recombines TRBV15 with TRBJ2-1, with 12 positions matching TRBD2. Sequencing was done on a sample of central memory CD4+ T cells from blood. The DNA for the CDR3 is TGTGCCACCAGCAGGGCTAGCGGGAGGGCCGCGAACAATGAGCAGTTCTTC. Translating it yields CATSRASGRAANNEQFF.